Listed below are T cell receptor beta chains from one sample, sequenced in a study of T cell responses to AZD1222 COVID-19 vaccine. Sequenced by immunoSEQ multiplex PCR; TCRdb stores in-frame clones only, minus some. The sample holds roughly 100,000 clones, approximately 89% seen once. The sample here was peripheral blood, taken on day 0 of AZD1222 vaccination. The receptors come from an adult in good health. Each CDR3 is given without its conserved first and last residue.

v_gene	j_gene	CDR3aa
TRBV19	TRBJ1-3	ASLSGLSSGNTIY
TRBV2	TRBJ1-2	ASSRRGLGGYGYT
TRBV6-2/TRBV6-3	TRBJ2-6	ASSTGGSGANVLT
TRBV9	TRBJ1-1	ASSAQTGWVTEAF
TRBV24-1	TRBJ1-5	ATSASKITLGNQPQH
TRBV7-2	TRBJ2-5	ASSLGRTAIMLQETQY
TRBV28	TRBJ1-4	ASRREGATTNEKLF
TRBV21-1	TRBJ1-6	ASSKPRDGRQSSYNSPLH
TRBV28	TRBJ1-2	ASSGQGIYGYT
TRBV7-2	TRBJ2-3	ASSHLNGRGYTDTQY
TRBV9	TRBJ1-4	ASSSAGQGALNEKLF
TRBV18	TRBJ2-1	ASSPRTGSYNEQF
TRBV18	TRBJ2-7	ASSPPSRNEQY
TRBV7-6	TRBJ2-1	ASSLAGLARDEQF
TRBV18	TRBJ1-6	ASSPTGRKDPLH
TRBV5-1	TRBJ2-5	ASSLGMVPGETQY
TRBV9	TRBJ2-3	ASSGGAATDTQY
TRBV4-3	TRBJ2-1	ASSQDGRGGYNEQF
TRBV27	TRBJ2-7	ASSWGSSGSYEQY
TRBV7-9	TRBJ1-4	ASSLSVDEKLF
TRBV5-4	TRBJ2-5	ASSLGGTGETQY
TRBV2	TRBJ1-5	ASSEDTDQPQH
TRBV7-9	TRBJ2-1	ASSSPREGRSYNEQF
TRBV10-3	TRBJ2-7	AAGDSGGIHEQY
TRBV10-3	TRBJ2-7	AIRPGGGSRNYEQY
TRBV30	TRBJ2-3	AQTSGASTDTQY
TRBV18	TRBJ2-2	ASSPPGPYTGELF
TRBV30	TRBJ1-1	AWRAGDMISEAF
TRBV27	TRBJ2-2	ASSLFYLTNTGELF
TRBV2	TRBJ2-7	ASSKRTPRPYEQY
TRBV7-2	TRBJ2-2	ASSRGLTGELF
TRBV7-2	TRBJ2-7	ASSLDTGVVREQY
TRBV29-1	TRBJ1-2	SVGGTGGHNYGYT
TRBV7-9	TRBJ1-1	ASSLGPGDTEAF
TRBV7-8	TRBJ1-4	ASSLASTNEKLF
TRBV6-6	TRBJ2-1	ASRHYGGQGLDEQF
TRBV7-2	TRBJ1-2	ASSLSGYGYT
TRBV18	TRBJ1-1	ASSPLTGTEAF
TRBV6-2/TRBV6-3	TRBJ1-2	ASSYLTRDGYT
TRBV5-1	TRBJ1-4	ASSLDVGTNEKLF
TRBV19	TRBJ1-4	ASMRLGDRTNEKLF
TRBV10-3	TRBJ2-3	AISESGTSGTVDTQY
TRBV29-1	TRBJ2-7	SVEDPGTNSYEQY
TRBV24-1	TRBJ1-2	ATSLTGINYGYT
TRBV12-5	TRBJ2-2	ASAESGRGTGELF
TRBV18	TRBJ2-7	ASSPGEEQY
TRBV12-3/TRBV12-4	TRBJ1-1	ASSRTANTEAF
TRBV12-5	TRBJ1-2	ASGLSWTDGYT
TRBV2	TRBJ2-3	ASSGEGFGVTDTQY
TRBV7-9	TRBJ1-1	ASSPTGMGNTEAF
TRBV7-8	TRBJ1-5	ASSLTNQPQH